What follows is one T cell receptor (beta chain) and its context. The antigen is not known. The V gene's germline CDR1 is MGHDK and CDR2 SYGVNS. The CDR3 is made up of 14 amino acids. Trimming cost V 6 bases and J 4 bases; bases outside gene matches: 6. This specimen comes from a study of cytomegalovirus exposure and HLA in healthy donors. The study, taken as a whole, reports: A few V segments could not be told apart, such as TRBV6-2 and TRBV6-3, and were left out. Clonal expansion, a later analysis showed, was greater in HLA-associated TCR beta chains than in equally common others.

Use of 60 Vbeta and 13 Jbeta primers characterized the PCR. Using immunoSEQ multiplex PCR, the repertoire was profiled, and TCRdb retains in-frame clones only, with some absent. The repertoire holds approximately 210,000 clones, with about 87% as singletons. Material for sequencing was PBMCs. The receptor was isolated from a woman under 30 in good health and CMV-seronegative. The V and J genes are TRBV25-1 and TRBJ1-3, with TRBD1 identical over 7 bases. The CDR3, as DNA: TGTGCCAGCAGCCTCACAGGGGTCGGAAACACCATATATTTT. Encoded protein: CASSLTGVGNTIYF.